This T cell receptor beta chain was identified in a study of metastatic and nonmetastatic thyroid tumors. Every patient underwent thyroid surgery untreated. This clone showed up many times. Antigen: not known. Per the original methods: Clinicopathological groups of papillary thyroid cancer showed CDR3 differences that were used to build a distant-metastasis classifier. With MiXCR, TCRdb reprocessed the PCR reads. The V and J calls, along with clone size, are taken from TCRdb and not from the paper's own processing. Of about 53,000 clones in the sample, 20% are singletons; the top ten hold about 4.1%. The study, taken as a whole, reports: It was reported that TCR beta diversity was significantly higher in malignant thyroid tumors than benign nodules, in blood and tumor.

Material: blood. This receptor was identified in a female donor with papillary thyroid cancer or a benign thyroid nodule (not recorded which). Some clones in this sample may be carry-over from other donors' samples.

In DNA form, the CDR3 reads TGCAGTGCGCGGGACACCGGGAACACTGAAGCTTTCTTT. Translated: CSARDTGNTEAFF. The genes are TRBV20-1 and TRBJ1-1, with D tentatively TRBD1 (6 bases). The CDR3 covers 13 residues. Germline V CDR1 and CDR2: DFQATT, SNEGSKA (reference sequence). The V and J ends lost 6 bases and 1 base respectively, with 12 bases between them.